The next 13 T cell receptor beta chains were all read from a single sample in a study of CXCR3-negative and CXCR3-positive naive CD8 T cells. Study-level findings and limits: Higher TRB CDR3 hydrophobicity marked CXCR3-positive naive cells relative to CXCR3-negative naive cells.

The antigens these receptors bind are not known. All TRB cDNA libraries came from 5' RACE performed with UMI labels. TCRdb reanalyzed the 5' RACE reads and collapses them to one entry per CDR3 protein, without DNA. The specimen's table records 130,000 to 150,000 distinct CDR3 sequences. Sequencing was performed on naive CXCR3+ CD8+ T cells from blood. Noted subset: CD45RO-CCR7+CD27+CD95- naive CD8+ T cells expressing CXCR3 (TNR3+). These receptors all stem from a human donor in good health. Some clones in this sample may be carry-over from other donors' samples.

The chain carries TRBV7-6 and TRBJ2-3; TCRdb outputs TRBD1, but without DNA this stays unchecked. The CDR3 loop spans 14 amino acids. CDR1 and CDR2 (germline): SGHVS, FNYEAQ. This CDR3 is CASSHGGSTDTQYF.

The rearrangement joins TRBV28 to TRBJ2-2; absent DNA, TCRdb's TRBD1 call cannot be checked. Germline CDR1 reads MDHEN; CDR2 reads SYDVKM. CDR3 length equals 14 residues. The CDR3 is CASRAGDYTGELFF. Looking up the rest from reference TRBV28 and TRBJ2-2 gives the full variable domain: DVKVTQSSRYLVKRTGEKVFLECVQDMDHENMFWYRQDPGLGLRLIYFSYDVKMKEKGDIPEGYSVSREKKERFSLILESASTNQTSMYLCASRAGDYTGELFFGEGSRLTVL.

J is TRBJ2-3 and V is TRBV20-1. Germline V gene data show CDR1 as DFQATT and CDR2 as SNEGSKA (reference sequence). This CDR3 has 13 residues. The chain's CDR3 is CSARKRYTDTQYF.

V gene TRBV5-1 combines with J gene TRBJ2-1; the TCRdb call, TRBD1, lacks DNA for checking. Germline V lookup: CDR1 SGHRS, CDR2 YFSETQ. CDR3 size: 17 residues. CDR3 in amino acids: CASSLQGPVSSYNEQFF.

This chain uses TRBV25-1 with TRBJ1-4; without DNA, the TCRdb call of TRBD1 cannot be checked. The CDR3 contains 14 residues. Germline V gene sequence: CDR1 MGHDK, CDR2 SYGVNS. This CDR3 is CASSDQGRRRKLFF.

The chain employs TRBV5-6 and TRBJ2-1. Germline V gene lookup returns CDR1 SGHDT and CDR2 YYEEEE. CDR3 length: 16 amino acids. This CDR3 reads CASSLAFVESYNEQFF.

CDR3 sequence: CASRGVRGGSKNIQYF. This chain joins TRBV2 and TRBJ2-4; TCRdb's D call, TRBD1, is unchecked because there is no DNA. Germline CDR1 and CDR2: SNHLY and FYNNEI. The CDR3 is made up of 16 amino acids.

This chain uses TRBV4-3 with TRBJ2-2; TCRdb calls TRBD1, which cannot be checked without DNA. The V gene's germline CDR1 is LGHNA and CDR2 YSLEER. This CDR3 is built from 16 residues. The CDR3 protein is CASSHPGTKNTGELFF.

The chain carries TRBV15 and TRBJ2-7. CDR1 LNHNV and CDR2 YYDKDF come from the germline V gene (reference sequence). The CDR3 has 11 amino acids. The CDR3 loop is CATSYGYEQYF.

V usage is TRBV5-1 and J usage is TRBJ1-1. From germline, CDR1 is SGHRS and CDR2 YFSETQ. This CDR3 has 13 residues. The CDR3 region is CASSLESGGLAFF.

The chain uses TRBV5-1 and TRBJ2-1. The CDR3 consists of 14 residues. Germline CDR1 reads SGHRS; CDR2 reads YFSETQ. This CDR3 is CASSLAPFVNEQFF.

V and J are TRBV7-9 and TRBJ2-5. Germline lookup yields CDR1 SEHNR and CDR2 FQNEAQ (reference sequence). This CDR3 has 13 amino acids. CDR3 protein: CASSLPTEETQYF.

The chain's CDR3 is CASSSAQAGNEQYF. The V and J genes are TRBV28 and TRBJ2-7; without DNA, the TCRdb call of TRBD2 cannot be checked. The germline CDR1 and CDR2 sequences are MDHEN and SYDVKM. CDR3 length: 14 amino acids.